Shown below are 17 T cell receptor beta chains from a single sample sequenced in a study of human T cells and chemical hapten exposure. Time point defined: patch test 1, 2 weeks after DPC sensitization. Treatment noted: therapeutic diphenylcyclopropenone sensitization with weekly scalp DPC. In TCRdb, the RACE reads were re-called with MiXCR into one record per CDR3 protein. The sample consists of 300,000 to 400,000 distinct CDR3 sequences, roughly 6.9% of them appearing once. Specimen: whole blood, collected in connection with sensitization to the hapten diphenylcyclopropenone (DPC). The receptors shown here come from a woman aged 18-35 years with alopecia areata. Some clones in this sample may be carry-over from other donors' samples.

As to this clonotype: A read error may produce the germline difference seen at one junction end. The V and J genes are TRBV27 and TRBJ2-3, with TRBD2 identical over 11 bases. CDR3 length equals 17 residues. Looked up from germline, CDR1 is MNHEY and CDR2 is SMNVEV (reference sequence). The CDR3 loop is CASSWTGLAGGTDTQYF. CDR3 DNA sequence: TGTGCCAGCAGTTGGACAGGGCTAGCGGGGGGCACGGATACGCAGTATTTT.

This clonotype was seen a handful of times. The chain recombines TRBV4-2 with TRBJ1-1, with D unclear. Germline CDR1 LGHNA, CDR2 YNFKEQ. The CDR3 contains 18 residues. V lost 0 bases and J 0 bases, leaving 17 bases between the germline ends. The CDR3 bases are TGTGCCAGCAGCCAAGATGGTGGCGGAGACTTAATGAACACTGAAGCTTTCTTT. It is translated as CASSQDGGGDLMNTEAFF.

Regarding this clonotype: A read error may produce the germline difference seen at one junction end. The chain has TRBV7-9 and TRBJ2-4; TRBD1 aligns across 8 bases. The CDR3 totals 12 residues. Germline values: CDR1 SEHNR, CDR2 FQNEAQ (reference sequence). DNA for the CDR3: TGTGCCAGCAGCTTAGCCACAGGGGGAGCCGCCTTC. Protein sequence: CASSLATGGAAF.

This clonotype has only a few counts. The V and J genes are TRBV6-2 or TRBV6-3 and TRBJ1-5, with TRBD1 as a possible D gene (5 bases). The CDR3 is made up of 17 amino acids. Germline V gene data show CDR1 as MNHEY and CDR2 as SVGEGT. The V end lost 2 bases, the J end lost 4 bases, and 18 bases lay between the germline ends. The CDR3 region is CASSYRGGGLRNQPQHF. Written as DNA, the CDR3 is TGTGCCAGCAGTTACCGCGGGGGGGGTTTGCGGAATCAGCCCCAGCATTTT.

This sequence joins TRBV11-1 and TRBJ2-7, with a possible D match to TRBD1 (6 bases). Trimming removed 5 bases at V and 3 bases at J, with 11 bases between. The CDR3 covers 13 residues. Germline-derived CDR1 and CDR2 are SGHAT and FQDESV (reference sequence). The CDR3 loop is CASSRTEIYEQYF. Here the CDR3 DNA reads TGTGCCAGCAGCCGGACAGAGATCTACGAGCAGTACTTC.

This clonotype appeared many times. Here the CDR3 DNA reads TGCGCCAGCAGCCAAGAGGGCAGGGCCCACAATGAGCAGTTCTTC. This translates into CASSQEGRAHNEQFF. The V gene is TRBV4-3, the J gene TRBJ2-1, with D possibly TRBD1 on 5 matching bases. Per the germline V gene, CDR1 is LGHNA and CDR2 is YSLEER. The CDR3 covers 15 residues. V shed 0 bases and J shed 5 bases, with 11 bases lying between them.

This clonotype was observed many times. The CDR3 coding sequence is TGCAGTGCTAGACCGGGAAATCAGCCCCAGCATTTT. This encodes CSARPGNQPQHF. The J gene is TRBJ1-5, the V gene TRBV20-1; unclear D gene. The germline gives CDR1 DFQATT, CDR2 SNEGSKA (reference sequence). This CDR3 has 12 amino acids. V was trimmed by 2 bases and J by 4 bases, leaving 6 bases between them.

This chain joins TRBV10-3 and TRBJ1-2; D gene unclear. The CDR3 has 14 residues. Deletions cut 3 bases from V and 3 bases from J, with 11 bases between. Germline-derived CDR1 and CDR2 are ENHRY and SYGVKD. The CDR3 DNA follows: TGTGCCATCAGTGATTCCACATCGGACTATGGCTACACCTTC. This translates into CAISDSTSDYGYTF.

This clonotype turned up a few times. The DNA of the CDR3 is TGCGCCAGCAGCCAAGGGGGACAGTCGAGCTCCTACGAGCAGTACTTC. This translates into CASSQGGQSSSYEQYF. The rearrangement links TRBV4-1 to TRBJ2-7, with TRBD1 identical over 7 bases. This CDR3 comprises 16 residues. Germline V lookup: CDR1 MGHRA, CDR2 YSYEKL. Germline trimming cut 1 base from V and 0 bases from J; bases unmatched to any gene: 6.

At least ten counts were recorded for this clonotype. The chain employs TRBV6-5 and TRBJ2-1; D gene uncertain. The CDR3 covers 15 residues. Between the trimmed V and J ends, which lost 8 bases and 9 bases, there was a span of 23 bases. Germline CDR1 reads MNHEY; CDR2 reads SVGAGI. The DNA for the CDR3 is TGTGCCAGCCGGATTTCCGTCTCCAACCCGGGTGAGCAGTTCTTC. Its protein product is CASRISVSNPGEQFF.

Note on this clonotype: The junction departs from germline at one end; a sequencing error may be responsible. As DNA, the CDR3 is TGTGCCAGCAGCCAAGCCCAGTACCGGGACAGTTTCGTCACCGGCGAGCTGTTTTTT. It encodes CASSQAQYRDSFVTGELFF. The J gene is TRBJ2-2, the V gene TRBV14; TRBD1 matches 7 bases. The CDR3 runs 19 residues. The germline CDR1 and CDR2 sequences are SGHDN and FVKESK.

There are a few counts of this clonotype. This chain joins TRBV7-6 and TRBJ2-5, with TRBD1 identical over 12 bases. This CDR3 comprises 15 residues. J gave up 5 bases and V 5 bases, and 6 bases lay outside the gene matches. CDR1 and CDR2 (germline): SGHVS, FNYEAQ. The CDR3 here is CASSPRDRGLETQYF. CDR3 coding DNA: TGTGCCAGCAGCCCCCGGGACAGGGGGCTCGAGACCCAGTACTTC.

The chain combines TRBV4-2 with TRBJ2-5; a possible D gene is TRBD1 (5 bases). Germline V gene lookup returns CDR1 LGHNA and CDR2 YNFKEQ. Deletions cut 4 bases from V and 2 bases from J, with 11 bases between. The CDR3 totals 14 residues. CDR3 sequence (DNA): TGTGCCAGCAGCCGTACAGGTATACAAGAGACCCAGTACTTC. Residues: CASSRTGIQETQYF.

This clonotype was counted many times. The chain has TRBV7-9 and TRBJ2-3; the D gene is possibly TRBD1 (5 bases). The germline V gene encodes CDR1 SEHNR and CDR2 FQNEAQ (reference sequence). There are 16 residues in the CDR3. V lost 1 base and J lost 4, with 15 bases in between. In DNA form, the CDR3 reads TGTGCCAGCAGCTTAGAGTTTACCAGGGTGGCAGATACGCAGTATTTT. Protein sequence: CASSLEFTRVADTQYF.

This clonotype was seen ten or more times. V is TRBV29-1 and J is TRBJ2-3, with TRBD2 matching 10 bases. Germline loops: CDR1 SQVTM, CDR2 ANQGSEA. The CDR3 contains 15 residues. J lost 1 base, V lost 7 bases, and 8 bases had no gene match. This chain's CDR3 is CSGLLAGPGTDTQYF. The CDR3 bases are TGCAGCGGACTACTAGCGGGGCCTGGCACAGATACGCAGTATTTT.

This clonotype has more than one count but fewer than ten. V usage is TRBV27 and J usage is TRBJ1-6, with 8 nucleotides matching TRBD1. V gave up 5 bases and J gave up 2 bases; unmatched junction bases: 5. This CDR3 spans 16 amino acids. Germline V gene data show CDR1 as MNHEY and CDR2 as SMNVEV (reference sequence). In DNA, the CDR3 is TGTGCCAGCAGTCGCGACAGGGGCGCCTATAATTCACCCCTCCACTTT. As protein: CASSRDRGAYNSPLHF.

This clonotype appeared many times. J is TRBJ1-1 and V is TRBV14; D is undetermined. The ends were cut back, 4 bases at V and 3 bases at J, with 9 bases in the middle. The CDR3 spans 13 residues. Germline CDR1 reads SGHDN; CDR2 reads FVKESK. CDR3 residues: CASSPQVYTEAFF. In DNA form, the CDR3 reads TGTGCCAGCAGCCCCCAGGTTTACACTGAAGCTTTCTTT.